Presented here are 32 T cell receptor beta chains from one specimen sequenced in a study of identifying expanded T cells in peripheral blood. TCRdb's copy holds only in-frame clones and misses some; the assay was immunoSEQ multiplex PCR. The table includes more than 80,000 clones, approximately 88% detected once. Sequenced input: blood. The origin of the receptors is a person aged 18 to 75 in good health.

This sequence joins TRBV6-1 and TRBJ2-5, with D possibly TRBD1 on 6 matching bases. The J call may be wrong; the DNA end is better matched by TRBJ2-7. Germline CDR1 and CDR2: MNHNS and SASEGT. The CDR3 length is 13 residues. This CDR3 reads CASSRQEGYEQYF. In DNA form, the CDR3 reads TGTGCCAGCAGTAGACAGGAAGGCTACGAGCAGTACTTC.

The V call is TRBV18, the J call TRBJ2-1; 12 positions agree with TRBD2. This CDR3 comprises 17 residues. Germline lookup yields CDR1 KGHSH and CDR2 LQKENI. With V trimmed by 4 bases and J by 9 bases, 13 bases remained unmatched. CDR3 residues: CASSLKTGTSGQGEQFF. CDR3 coding DNA: TGTGCCAGCTCACTGAAAACCGGGACTAGCGGGCAGGGTGAGCAGTTCTTC.

The J gene is TRBJ2-3, the V gene TRBV7-3; 7 bases are a match to TRBD1. CDR3 length: 17 residues. Trimming removed 0 bases from V and 0 bases from J; junction bases left unmatched: 6. Per the germline V gene, CDR1 is SGHTA and CDR2 is FQGTGA. CDR3 DNA: TGTGCCAGCAGCTTAACCGGGACAGCGATTAGCACAGATACGCAGTATTTT. Its protein is CASSLTGTAISTDTQYF.

The sample holds a few counts of this clone. The CDR3 is CASSLVGSYNSPLHF. DNA of the CDR3: TGTGCCAGCAGCTTGGTAGGGTCCTATAATTCACCCCTCCACTTT. The chain carries TRBV5-5 and TRBJ1-6; D gene unclear. The V gene lost 0 bases and the J gene lost 1 base, with 5 bases spanning the gap. The CDR3 consists of 15 residues. Germline V CDR1 and CDR2: SGHKS, YYEKEE (reference sequence).

In this sample, this clone turned up a few times. The V gene is TRBV27, the J gene TRBJ2-5; 8 positions agree with TRBD1. Germline V gene data show CDR1 as MNHEY and CDR2 as SMNVEV (reference sequence). V shed 6 bases and J 4 bases; nucleotides not matched to a gene: 4. CDR3 size: 13 residues. For the CDR3, the DNA is TGTGCCAGCAGCTTAGACAGGGGAGAGACCCAGTACTTC. Amino acids: CASSLDRGETQYF.

The sample holds one count of this clone. The V call is TRBV9, the J call TRBJ2-6; the D gene is possibly TRBD1 (5 bases). The CDR3 has 16 residues. Trimming took off 3 bases at V and 0 bases at J, with 10 bases between the two ends. Germline CDR1 is SGDLS and CDR2 is YYNGEE. For the CDR3, the DNA is TGTGCCAGCAGCGACAGGTACCTCTCTGGGGCCAACGTCCTGACTTTC. Protein product: CASSDRYLSGANVLTF.

In its sample, this clone was seen a few times. The rearrangement joins TRBV28 to TRBJ1-5; tentatively, D is TRBD1 (5 bases). In germline, CDR1 is MDHEN, CDR2 SYDVKM. This CDR3 spans 12 amino acids. Trimming left V 6 bases short and J 9 bases short, with 12 bases between. DNA for the CDR3: TGTGCCAGCAGCCCCCCGAGGGGGCCCCAGCATTTT. Translated: CASSPPRGPQHF.

V is TRBV27 and J is TRBJ2-7; 10 positions match TRBD1. The CDR3 is made up of 16 amino acids. The trim removed 8 bases at V and 9 bases at J, leaving 19 bases unmatched. Per the germline V gene, CDR1 is MNHEY and CDR2 is SMNVEV (reference sequence). The CDR3 nucleotides are TGTGCCAGCTCTATTTACCCGGGACAGGGGCTGCCGGGGCAGTACTTC. It yields the protein CASSIYPGQGLPGQYF.

V and J are TRBV27 and TRBJ2-2, with D hard to call. The germline CDR1 and CDR2 sequences are MNHEY and SMNVEV (reference sequence). The CDR3 is made up of 13 amino acids. V lost 3 bases and J 4 bases, leaving 6 bases between the germline ends. This CDR3 reads CASSFRSTGELFF. The CDR3 nucleotides read TGTGCCAGCAGTTTCAGGAGCACCGGGGAGCTGTTTTTT.

CDR3 region: CASSPSGGGDEKLFF. DNA of the CDR3: TGTGCCAGCAGCCCATCAGGGGGAGGTGACGAAAAACTGTTTTTT. This sequence joins TRBV5-4 and TRBJ1-4; TRBD1 matches at 7 bases. Germline V lookup: CDR1 SGHNT, CDR2 YYREEE (reference sequence). V was pared by 4 bases and J by 8 bases, with 11 bases of the junction left unmatched. The CDR3 has 15 amino acids.

In this sample, this clone turned up once. The chain is built from TRBV6-5 and TRBJ2-1, with D tentatively TRBD2 (6 bases). V was trimmed by 4 bases and J by 2 bases, leaving 15 bases between them. The CDR3 loop spans 16 amino acids. Per the germline V gene, CDR1 is MNHEY and CDR2 is SVGAGI. The DNA of the CDR3 is TGTGCCAGCAGTTCCCGCAGGAGGGATCCCTACAATGAGCAGTTCTTC. Its translation is CASSSRRRDPYNEQFF.

This clone is deemed medium-sized. CDR3 residues: CASSDGTSTGELFF. The CDR3 DNA sequence: TGTGCCAGCAGTGACGGGACTAGCACCGGGGAGCTGTTTTTT. The chain couples TRBV6-4 to TRBJ2-2, with 8 nucleotides matching TRBD2. CDR1 MRHNA and CDR2 SNTAGT come from the germline V gene. With V trimmed by 2 bases and J by 4 bases, 0 bases remained unmatched. The CDR3 length is 14 residues.

This clone showed up just once. The chain uses TRBV6-4 and TRBJ2-2; D gene unclear. This CDR3 has 14 amino acids. Germline V gives CDR1 MRHNA, CDR2 SNTAGT. V was trimmed by 2 bases and J by 3 bases, leaving 7 bases between them. Here the CDR3 DNA reads TGTGCCAGCAGTGACAGTAAACACACCGGGGAGCTGTTTTTT. It encodes CASSDSKHTGELFF.

The chain uses TRBV2 and TRBJ2-1; TRBD1 agrees at 10 bases. J lost 3 bases, V lost 3 bases, and 20 bases had no gene match. CDR3 length equals 21 residues. Germline loops: CDR1 SNHLY, CDR2 FYNNEI. The CDR3 here is CASSEGGDRGRTSVYYNEQFF. As DNA, the CDR3 is TGTGCCAGCAGTGAGGGTGGAGACAGGGGGCGTACTAGCGTCTACTACAATGAGCAGTTCTTC.

The chain combines TRBV30 with TRBJ1-3; D remains ambiguous. Germline CDR1 reads GTSNPN; CDR2 reads SVGIG (reference sequence). Trimming pared 5 bases from V and 2 bases from J, leaving 7 bases between. The length of the CDR3 is 12 residues. In DNA, the CDR3 is TGTGCCTGGGTAACTACTGGAAACACCATATATTTT. Residues: CAWVTTGNTIYF.

This chain links TRBV10-2 with TRBJ1-4; TRBD1 matches at 9 bases. The J segment lost 8 bases and the V segment lost 3 bases, leaving 4 bases of the junction unmatched. The CDR3 sequence is 14 residues long. The germline CDR1 and CDR2 sequences are WSHSY and SAAADI. CDR3 bases: TGCGCCAGCAGTGAAGGGACAGGGAACGAAAAACTGTTTTTT. Encoded protein: CASSEGTGNEKLFF.

J is TRBJ2-1 and V is TRBV7-9; 7 nucleotides match TRBD1. CDR1 is SEHNR, CDR2 FQNEAQ, per germline (reference sequence). With 5 bases clipped from V and 6 bases from J, the junction kept 10 bases outside the gene matches. This CDR3 has 15 residues. The CDR3 nucleotides read TGTGCCAGCAGCCATTCAGACAGGGTGAGCAATGAGCAGTTCTTC. It codes for CASSHSDRVSNEQFF.

CDR3 sequence (DNA): TGTGCTAGCGGGAGAAACCCTAGCTCCTACGAGCAGTACTTC. Its protein is CASGRNPSSYEQYF. The chain uses TRBV27 and TRBJ2-7; TRBD2 matches 9 bases. The CDR3 spans 14 residues. Per germline, CDR1 MNHEY and CDR2 SMNVEV (reference sequence).

The rearrangement uses TRBV5-4 and TRBJ2-5; no definite D call. V lost 7 bases and J 2 bases, leaving 12 bases between the germline ends. Germline V gene lookup returns CDR1 SGHNT and CDR2 YYREEE (reference sequence). This CDR3 has 13 residues. CDR3 loop: CASASGYQETQYF. The DNA of the CDR3 is TGTGCCAGCGCGTCGGGCTATCAAGAGACCCAGTACTTC.

The chain recombines TRBV10-2 with TRBJ2-1; TRBD1 agrees at 7 bases. CDR3 length equals 14 residues. After removal of 6 bases from V and 0 bases from J, the junction contained 2 bases not matched to a gene. The V gene's germline CDR1 is WSHSY and CDR2 SAAADI. CDR3 nucleotide sequence: TGCGCCAGCAGGGGACAGCCCTCCTACAATGAGCAGTTCTTC. Its protein product is CASRGQPSYNEQFF.

The chain links TRBV5-3 to TRBJ2-7; 7 nucleotides match TRBD2. TRBV5-3 is given ORF status, its function remaining uncertain. CDR3 length equals 21 residues. V lost 0 bases to trimming and J lost 5 bases; unmatched junction nucleotides: 26. The CDR3 sequence is CARSLVIVRVELANRPDEQYF. In DNA, the CDR3 is TGTGCCAGAAGCTTGGTAATCGTCAGGGTGGAACTAGCGAATCGCCCCGACGAGCAGTACTTC.

The chain combines TRBV29-1 with TRBJ2-5, with D possibly being TRBD2 (5 bases). From germline, CDR1 is SQVTM and CDR2 ANQGSEA. Trimming cost V 6 bases and J 5 bases, with 16 bases left between them. The length of the CDR3 is 13 residues. The CDR3 sequence: CSVRTDLGETQYF. CDR3 nucleotide sequence: TGCAGCGTCCGGACGGACTTGGGGGAGACCCAGTACTTC.

The chain is built from TRBV28 and TRBJ1-6; 7 positions match TRBD1. The junction had 10 bases not matched to a gene; V was cut back by 6 bases and J by 5 bases. Germline V gene sequence: CDR1 MDHEN, CDR2 SYDVKM. The CDR3 has 16 residues. The CDR3 coding sequence is TGTGCCAGCAGCCCCCGACAGGGTTTGGATAATTCACCCCTCCACTTT. Residues: CASSPRQGLDNSPLHF. The whole variable domain, filled in from reference TRBV28 and TRBJ1-6, reads DVKVTQSSRYLVKRTGEKVFLECVQDMDHENMFWYRQDPGLGLRLIYFSYDVKMKEKGDIPEGYSVSREKKERFSLILESASTNQTSMYLCASSPRQGLDNSPLHFGNGTRLTVT.

In this sample, this clone turned up once. Here the CDR3 reads CASTDRSNQPQHF. The DNA of the CDR3 is TGTGCCAGCACCGACAGAAGCAATCAGCCCCAGCATTTT. V and J are TRBV28 and TRBJ1-5; TRBD1 might be the D (5 bases). Germline lookup yields CDR1 MDHEN and CDR2 SYDVKM. This CDR3 region has 13 residues. The V gene lost 7 bases and the J gene lost 1 base, with 8 bases spanning the gap.

This clone was counted between two and nine times. The chain uses TRBV2 and TRBJ1-2, with a possible D match to TRBD1 (6 bases). This CDR3 is built from 12 residues. Germline loops: CDR1 SNHLY, CDR2 FYNNEI. With 8 bases removed from V and 4 bases from J, the gap between germline ends came to 11 bases. CDR3 coding DNA: TGTGCCAGCGAAGGGGGAGGCTATGGCTACACCTTC. Its protein product is CASEGGGYGYTF.

The chain combines TRBV18 with TRBJ2-1, with 9 bases identical to TRBD2. The germline V gene encodes CDR1 KGHSH and CDR2 LQKENI. Trimming at V came to 6 bases and at J to 0 bases, leaving 15 bases not matched to a gene. This CDR3 has 19 amino acids. The CDR3 here is CASSPAETSGHSSYNEQFF. The CDR3 DNA sequence: TGTGCCAGCTCTCCCGCCGAGACTAGCGGCCATAGCTCCTACAATGAGCAGTTCTTC.

The chain combines TRBV28 with TRBJ2-5; TRBD2 is a possible D gene (5 bases). Trimming left V 5 bases short and J 1 base short, with 14 bases between. The CDR3 extends over 15 amino acids. Germline V CDR1 and CDR2: MDHEN, SYDVKM. CDR3 sequence: CASSLAPHSQETQYF. The CDR3, as DNA: TGTGCCAGCAGTCTAGCCCCTCATAGCCAAGAGACCCAGTACTTC.

The chain couples TRBV4-1 to TRBJ1-1, with D possibly TRBD1 on 5 matching bases. Trimming pared 3 bases from V and 0 bases from J, leaving 17 bases between. CDR3 length: 17 amino acids. Germline loops: CDR1 MGHRA, CDR2 YSYEKL. CDR3 DNA: TGCGCCAGCAGCCAGGATAGGGGACCCAGCCTGAACACTGAAGCTTTCTTT. Translation: CASSQDRGPSLNTEAFF.

A word on this clone: At one boundary the junction diverges from the germline segment, which might be a read error. The chain joins TRBV5-3 to TRBJ2-7; the D is unclear. TRBV5-3 is placed among ORFs of uncertain function. CDR3 size: 11 residues. The CDR3 protein is CASSLGYEQYF. The DNA for the CDR3 is TGTGCCAGCAGCTTAGGATACGAGCAGTACTTC.

V and J are TRBV5-4 and TRBJ2-2; the match to TRBD2 covers 8 bases. With V trimmed by 4 bases and J by 6 bases, 8 bases remained unmatched. There are 15 residues in the CDR3. Germline loops: CDR1 SGHNT, CDR2 YYREEE (reference sequence). The CDR3 region has the DNA TGTGCCAGCAGCGTCAGGACTAGCCGGGCCGGGGAGCTGTTTTTT. This sequence encodes CASSVRTSRAGELFF. Looking up the rest from reference TRBV5-4 and TRBJ2-2 gives the full variable domain: ETGVTQSPTHLIKTRGQQVTLRCSSQSGHNTVSWYQQALGQGPQFIFQYYREEENGRGNFPPRFSGLQFPNYSSELNVNALELDDSALYLCASSVRTSRAGELFFGEGSRLTVL.

This sequence joins TRBV27 and TRBJ2-1; the D gene is possibly TRBD1 (5 bases). CDR1 is MNHEY and CDR2 is SMNVEV in the germline V gene (reference sequence). V was pared by 3 bases and J by 1 base, with 10 bases between. The CDR3 runs to 15 residues. The DNA of the CDR3 is TGTGCCAGCAGTTTGGGGCGGCAATCCTACAATGAGCAGTTCTTC. It encodes CASSLGRQSYNEQFF.

The chain is built from TRBV6-4 and TRBJ1-3; D is undetermined. Looked up from germline, CDR1 is MRHNA and CDR2 is SNTAGT. This CDR3 has 11 amino acids. Trimming took off 4 bases at V and 5 bases at J, with 3 bases between the two ends. This chain's CDR3 is CASSGRNTIYF. The CDR3 DNA sequence: TGTGCCAGCAGTGGGAGAAACACCATATATTTT.